The rows below give T cell receptor beta chains drawn from one sample of a study of beta chain features in type 1 diabetes. Sequencing used immunoSEQ multiplex PCR; TCRdb keeps in-frame clones, though not all of them. The sample records 600,000 to 700,000 clones, about an eighth being singletons. Sequencing was performed on naive CD4+ T cells from blood. The receptors derive from a man between 18 and 35 years old with type 1 diabetes. The CDR3 runs from the conserved cysteine through the conserved F or W.

v_call cdr3_aa
TRBV6-5 CASSRQRLNTEAFF
TRBV19 CASNIQANQPQHF
TRBV18 CASSPRTGVDEKLFF
TRBV5-1 CASSRSREETQYF
TRBV30 CAWSYGRQGAGQPQHF
TRBV15 CATSREGLPYEQYF
TRBV4-2 CASSQNTGGSSPLHF
TRBV18 CASSPTGEGEQFF
TRBV18 CASSPTTGANQPQHF
TRBV28 CASSLLGGRNTEAFF
TRBV28 CASSFRTSGGPAFF
TRBV25-1 CASSDDQGDEKLFF
TRBV10-3 CAITRGTTDTQYF
TRBV7-9 CASSLKDRGVNYGYTF
TRBV28 CASSLDVVVNYGYTF
TRBV5-6 CASSSTGTDTQYF
TRBV28 CASSRLSGANVLTF
TRBV5-1 CASSQDGTPYGYTF
TRBV9 CASSVRQGDSPLHF
TRBV11-2 CASSLYRFGGTDTQYF
TRBV7-2 CASSLSGIYGYTF
TRBV5-1 CASSLEAGEQFF
TRBV5-4 CASSGGGGGANVLTF